Listed below are T cell receptor beta chains from one sample, sequenced in a study of blood T cell repertoires in COVID-19. The method was immunoSEQ multiplex PCR; TCRdb's version includes in-frame clones alone and lacks a portion of them. The sample has approximately 350,000 clones, about nine tenths seen once. Sample: peripheral blood. These TCRs come from a woman in her 50s with COVID-19, enrolled during active disease. Each CDR3 is given with its conserved first and last residue. Fields, in order: J gene, V gene, clone size, D gene, CDR3 DNA, CDR3 protein. D genes are given only for firm matches. Some rows mark clone size as missing; the rest say once, few, many or name a class of expanded clone.

J gene: TRBJ2-7
V gene: TRBV20-1
clone size: -
D gene: -
CDR3 DNA: TGCGGTTGTCCATTGGTGGACAGACAGTACTTC
CDR3 protein: CGCPLVDRQYF

J gene: TRBJ2-7
V gene: TRBV7-3
clone size: -
D gene: -
CDR3 DNA: TGTGCCAGCAGCCCCCCGTCGGGGGAGCAGTACTTC
CDR3 protein: CASSPPSGEQYF

J gene: TRBJ2-7
V gene: TRBV5-1
clone size: -
D gene: -
CDR3 DNA: TGCGCCAGCAGCTTGGGGAGCACGGCAAGTCCTTACGAGCAGTACTTC
CDR3 protein: CASSLGSTASPYEQYF

J gene: TRBJ2-1
V gene: TRBV21-1
clone size: -
D gene: -
CDR3 DNA: TGTGCCAGCAGCAAAGTAAGGCCAGGGCGCGATGAGCAGTTCTTC
CDR3 protein: CASSKVRPGRDEQFF

J gene: TRBJ1-6
V gene: TRBV6-5
clone size: -
D gene: TRBD1
CDR3 DNA: TGTGCCAGCACCCGATCAACAGGGGGCAATTCACCCCTCCACTTT
CDR3 protein: CASTRSTGGNSPLHF

J gene: TRBJ1-2
V gene: TRBV28
clone size: -
D gene: -
CDR3 DNA: TGTGCCAGCAGTGCCTGGGGGCGGAACAATGGCTACACCTTC
CDR3 protein: CASSAWGRNNGYTF

J gene: TRBJ2-7
V gene: TRBV27
clone size: -
D gene: TRBD2
CDR3 DNA: TGTGCCAGCAGTTCGGGACTAGCGGGAGCCGAGCAGTACTTC
CDR3 protein: CASSSGLAGAEQYF

J gene: TRBJ1-5
V gene: TRBV2
clone size: once
D gene: -
CDR3 DNA: TGTGCAACCAGTGTCCAGGGCAATCAGCCCCAGCATTTT
CDR3 protein: CATSVQGNQPQHF

J gene: TRBJ1-1
V gene: TRBV10-3
clone size: -
D gene: -
CDR3 DNA: TGTGCCATCAGCGAGGTCTCATCAGGGACTGAAGCTTTCTTT
CDR3 protein: CAISEVSSGTEAFF

J gene: TRBJ1-4
V gene: TRBV30
clone size: -
D gene: -
CDR3 DNA: TGTGCCTGTCTACCGGGACATAGAAAGGCAACTAATGAAAAACTGTTTTTT
CDR3 protein: CACLPGHRKATNEKLFF